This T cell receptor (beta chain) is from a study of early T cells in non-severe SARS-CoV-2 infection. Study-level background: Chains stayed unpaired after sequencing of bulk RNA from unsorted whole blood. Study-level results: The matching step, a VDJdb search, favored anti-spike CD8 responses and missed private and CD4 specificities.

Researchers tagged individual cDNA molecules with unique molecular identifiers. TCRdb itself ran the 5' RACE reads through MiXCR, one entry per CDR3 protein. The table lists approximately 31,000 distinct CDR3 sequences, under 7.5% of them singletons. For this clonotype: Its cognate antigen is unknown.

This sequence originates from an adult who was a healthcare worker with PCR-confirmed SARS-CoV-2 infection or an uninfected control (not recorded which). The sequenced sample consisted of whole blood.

CDR3 nucleotide sequence: TGCAGTGCTAGCAAGGGGGGGCGTAACTATGGCTACACCTTC. This gives the protein CSASKGGRNYGYTF. The gene calls are TRBV20-1 and TRBJ1-2; a weak D match, TRBD1 (6 bases). Germline CDR1 DFQATT, CDR2 SNEGSKA (reference sequence). The CDR3 is 14 amino acids. V lost 3 bases and J 1 base, leaving 12 bases between the germline ends.